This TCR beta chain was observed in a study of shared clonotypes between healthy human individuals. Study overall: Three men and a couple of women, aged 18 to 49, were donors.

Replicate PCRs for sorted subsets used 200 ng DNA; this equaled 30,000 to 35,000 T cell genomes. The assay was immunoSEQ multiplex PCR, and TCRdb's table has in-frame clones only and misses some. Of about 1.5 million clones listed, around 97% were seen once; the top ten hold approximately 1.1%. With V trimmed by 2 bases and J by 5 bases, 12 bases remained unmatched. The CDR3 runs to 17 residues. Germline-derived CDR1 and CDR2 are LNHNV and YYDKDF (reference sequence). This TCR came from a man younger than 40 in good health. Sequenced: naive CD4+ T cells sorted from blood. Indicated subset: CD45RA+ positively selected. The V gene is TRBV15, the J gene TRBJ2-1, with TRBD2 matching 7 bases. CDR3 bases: TGTGCCACCAGCAGACCCGGGACTAAGAAACTCCACAATGAGCAGTTCTTC. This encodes CATSRPGTKKLHNEQFF.